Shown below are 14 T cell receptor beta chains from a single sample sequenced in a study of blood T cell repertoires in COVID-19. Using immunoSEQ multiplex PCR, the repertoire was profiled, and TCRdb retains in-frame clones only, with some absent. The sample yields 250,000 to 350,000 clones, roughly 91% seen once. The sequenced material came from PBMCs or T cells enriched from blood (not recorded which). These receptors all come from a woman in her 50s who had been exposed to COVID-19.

The CDR3 loop reads CASSRDRGGYTF. CDR3 bases: TGTGCCAGCAGCCGGGACAGGGGCGGCTACACCTTC. This chain uses TRBV7-9 with TRBJ1-2; 10 bases line up with TRBD1. The germline V gene has CDR1 SEHNR and CDR2 FQNEAQ (reference sequence). J was trimmed by 8 bases and V by 5 bases; bases with no gene match: 2. The CDR3 is made up of 12 amino acids.

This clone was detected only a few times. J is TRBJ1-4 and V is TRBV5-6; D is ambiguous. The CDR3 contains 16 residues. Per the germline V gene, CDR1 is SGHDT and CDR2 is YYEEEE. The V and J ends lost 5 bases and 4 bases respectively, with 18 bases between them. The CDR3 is CASSRNDRLFNEKLFF. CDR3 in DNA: TGTGCCAGCAGTCGTAATGACCGACTCTTTAATGAAAAACTGTTTTTT.

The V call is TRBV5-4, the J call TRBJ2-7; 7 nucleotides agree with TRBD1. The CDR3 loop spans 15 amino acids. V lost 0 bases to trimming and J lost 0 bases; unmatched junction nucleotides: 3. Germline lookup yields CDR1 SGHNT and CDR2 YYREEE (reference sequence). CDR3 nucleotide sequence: TGTGCCAGCAGCTTGGTGGGACAGAGCTCCTACGAGCAGTACTTC. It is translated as CASSLVGQSSYEQYF.

Here the CDR3 DNA reads TGTGCCAGCAGGGAAAGACGGACTAGCGGAGGCACAGATACGCAGTATTTT. Translation gives CASRERRTSGGTDTQYF. The rearrangement joins TRBV5-6 to TRBJ2-3, with 10 bases identical to TRBD2. This CDR3 is built from 17 residues. Germline CDR1 SGHDT, CDR2 YYEEEE. V shed 5 bases and J 1 base; nucleotides not matched to a gene: 10.

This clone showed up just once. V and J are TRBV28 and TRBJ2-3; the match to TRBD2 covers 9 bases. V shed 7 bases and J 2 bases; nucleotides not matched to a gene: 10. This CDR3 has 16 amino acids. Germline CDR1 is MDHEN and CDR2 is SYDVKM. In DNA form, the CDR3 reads TGTGCCAGCAAGCCCAGGGGGACTAGCCCCACAGATACGCAGTATTTT. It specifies CASKPRGTSPTDTQYF.

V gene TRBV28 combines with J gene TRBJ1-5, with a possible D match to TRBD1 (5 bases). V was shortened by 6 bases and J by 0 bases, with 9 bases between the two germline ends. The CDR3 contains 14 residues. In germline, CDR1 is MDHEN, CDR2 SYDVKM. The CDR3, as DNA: TGTGCCAGCAGCCTAAGGGGTAGCAATCAGCCCCAGCATTTT. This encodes CASSLRGSNQPQHF.

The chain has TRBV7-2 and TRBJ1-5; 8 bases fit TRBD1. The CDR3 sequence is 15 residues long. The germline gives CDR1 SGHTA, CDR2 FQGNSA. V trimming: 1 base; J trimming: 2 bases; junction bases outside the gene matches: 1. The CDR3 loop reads CASSLVGQGNQPQHF. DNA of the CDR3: TGTGCCAGCAGCTTAGTGGGACAGGGCAATCAGCCCCAGCATTTT.

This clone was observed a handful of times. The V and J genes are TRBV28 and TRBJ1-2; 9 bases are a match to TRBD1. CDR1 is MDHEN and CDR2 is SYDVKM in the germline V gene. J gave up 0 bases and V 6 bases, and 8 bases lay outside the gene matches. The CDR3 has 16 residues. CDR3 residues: CASRPDRGLTNYGYTF. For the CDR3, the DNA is TGTGCCAGCAGGCCGGACAGGGGATTAACTAACTATGGCTACACCTTC.

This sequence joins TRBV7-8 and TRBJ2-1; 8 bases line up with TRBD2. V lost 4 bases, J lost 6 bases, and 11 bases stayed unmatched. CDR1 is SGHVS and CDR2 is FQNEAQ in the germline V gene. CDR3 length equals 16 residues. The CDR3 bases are TGTGCCAGCAGCTCCTCGCCCGGACTAGCAATCAATGAGCAGTTCTTC. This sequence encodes CASSSSPGLAINEQFF.

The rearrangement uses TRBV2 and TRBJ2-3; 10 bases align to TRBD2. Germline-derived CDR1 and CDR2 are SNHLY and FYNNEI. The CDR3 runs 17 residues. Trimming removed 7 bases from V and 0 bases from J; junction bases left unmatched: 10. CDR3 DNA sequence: TGTGCCAGCACTGGCTTGGGAGCGGGGGGGAGCACAGATACGCAGTATTTT. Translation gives CASTGLGAGGSTDTQYF.

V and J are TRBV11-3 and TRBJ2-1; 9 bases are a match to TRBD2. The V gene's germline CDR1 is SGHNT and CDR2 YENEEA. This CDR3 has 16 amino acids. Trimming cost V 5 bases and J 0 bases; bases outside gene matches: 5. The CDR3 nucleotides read TGTGCCAGCAGCACCGTAGCGGGGGTCTCCTACAATGAGCAGTTCTTC. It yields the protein CASSTVAGVSYNEQFF.

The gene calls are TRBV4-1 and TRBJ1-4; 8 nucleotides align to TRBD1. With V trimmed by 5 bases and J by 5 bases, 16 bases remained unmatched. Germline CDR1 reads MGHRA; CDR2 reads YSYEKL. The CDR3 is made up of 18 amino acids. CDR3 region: CASSSGDRGIGGNEKLFF. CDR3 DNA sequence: TGCGCCAGCAGCTCGGGAGACAGGGGTATAGGTGGGAATGAAAAACTGTTTTTT.

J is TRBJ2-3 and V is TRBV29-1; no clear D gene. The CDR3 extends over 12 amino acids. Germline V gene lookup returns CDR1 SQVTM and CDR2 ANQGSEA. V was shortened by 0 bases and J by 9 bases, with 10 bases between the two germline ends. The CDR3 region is CSVEEAQRTQYF. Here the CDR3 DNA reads TGCAGCGTTGAAGAAGCCCAGAGGACGCAGTATTTT.

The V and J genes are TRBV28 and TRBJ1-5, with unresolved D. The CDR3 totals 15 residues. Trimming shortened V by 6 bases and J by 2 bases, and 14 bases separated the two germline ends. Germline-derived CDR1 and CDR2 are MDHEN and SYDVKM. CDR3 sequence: CASRSQEGGNQPQHF. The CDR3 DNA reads TGTGCCAGCAGGAGTCAGGAAGGCGGCAATCAGCCCCAGCATTTT. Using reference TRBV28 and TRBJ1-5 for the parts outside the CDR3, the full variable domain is DVKVTQSSRYLVKRTGEKVFLECVQDMDHENMFWYRQDPGLGLRLIYFSYDVKMKEKGDIPEGYSVSREKKERFSLILESASTNQTSMYLCASRSQEGGNQPQHFGDGTRLSIL.